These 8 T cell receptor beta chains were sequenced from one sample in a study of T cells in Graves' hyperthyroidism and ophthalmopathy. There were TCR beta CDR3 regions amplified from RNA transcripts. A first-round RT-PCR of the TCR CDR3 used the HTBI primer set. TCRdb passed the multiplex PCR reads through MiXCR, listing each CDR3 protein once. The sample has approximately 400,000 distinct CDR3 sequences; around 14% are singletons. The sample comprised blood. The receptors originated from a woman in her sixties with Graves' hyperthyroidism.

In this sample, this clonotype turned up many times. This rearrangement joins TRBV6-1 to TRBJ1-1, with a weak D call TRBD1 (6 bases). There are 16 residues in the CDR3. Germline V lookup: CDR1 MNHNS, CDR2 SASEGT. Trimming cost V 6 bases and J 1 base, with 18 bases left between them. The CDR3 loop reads CASRTLRGGRNTEAFF. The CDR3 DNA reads TGTGCCAGCAGGACCCTCCGGGGGGGCCGGAACACTGAAGCTTTCTTT.

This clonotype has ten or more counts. Here the CDR3 reads CASSFGQGTWDEQFF. The CDR3 coding sequence is TGTGCCAGCAGCTTTGGGCAGGGGACCTGGGATGAGCAGTTCTTC. This chain links TRBV7-9 with TRBJ2-1; the D gene is possibly TRBD1 (6 bases). CDR1 is SEHNR, CDR2 FQNEAQ, per germline (reference sequence). The CDR3 is 15 amino acids. Trimming removed 3 bases from V and 8 bases from J, with 17 bases in between. The full variable domain, with the rest looked up from reference TRBV7-9 and TRBJ2-1, is DTGVSQNPRHKITKRGQNVTFRCDPISEHNRLYWYRQTLGQGPEFLTYFQNEAQLEKSRLLSDRFSAERPKGSFSTLEIQRTEQGDSAMYLCASSFGQGTWDEQFFGPGTRLTVL.

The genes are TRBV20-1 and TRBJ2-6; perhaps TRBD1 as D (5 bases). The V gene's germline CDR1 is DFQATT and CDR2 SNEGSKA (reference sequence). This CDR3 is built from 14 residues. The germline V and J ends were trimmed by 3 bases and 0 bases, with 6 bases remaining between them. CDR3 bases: TGCAGTGCTAGGGGGCACTCTGGGGCCAACGTCCTGACTTTC. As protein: CSARGHSGANVLTF.

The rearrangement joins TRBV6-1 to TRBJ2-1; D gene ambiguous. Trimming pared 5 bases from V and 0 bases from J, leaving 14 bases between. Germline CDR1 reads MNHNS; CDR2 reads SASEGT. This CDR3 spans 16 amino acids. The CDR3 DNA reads TGTGCCAGCAGTTCGAACCAAGGTAGCTCCTACAATGAGCAGTTCTTC. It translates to CASSSNQGSSYNEQFF.

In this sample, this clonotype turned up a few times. The CDR3 spells CSARWGTNPGNTIYF. CDR3 bases: TGCAGTGCTAGGTGGGGGACAAACCCTGGAAACACCATATATTTT. The V call is TRBV20-1, the J call TRBJ1-3, with a tentative D call TRBD1 (6 bases). Germline V lookup: CDR1 DFQATT, CDR2 SNEGSKA (reference sequence). The CDR3 has 15 residues. Trimming removed 3 bases from V and 2 bases from J, with 14 bases in between.

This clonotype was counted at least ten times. CDR3 nucleotide sequence: TGTGCCAGCAGCCCTCGAGTGAGGGGCTTCCTTTACTACGAGCAGTACTTC. Its translation: CASSPRVRGFLYYEQYF. V and J are TRBV11-2 and TRBJ2-7; either TRBD1 or TRBD2 may fit D (5 bases each). V lost 5 bases to trimming and J lost 3 bases, with 23 bases between them. Germline V gives CDR1 SGHAT, CDR2 FQNNGV. This CDR3 region has 17 residues.

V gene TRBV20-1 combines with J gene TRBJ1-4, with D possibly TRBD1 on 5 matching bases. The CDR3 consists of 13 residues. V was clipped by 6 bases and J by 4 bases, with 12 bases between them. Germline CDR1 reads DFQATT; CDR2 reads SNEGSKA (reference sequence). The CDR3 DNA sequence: TGCAGTGCAAGGGACCTCATTAATGAAAAACTGTTTTTT. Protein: CSARDLINEKLFF.

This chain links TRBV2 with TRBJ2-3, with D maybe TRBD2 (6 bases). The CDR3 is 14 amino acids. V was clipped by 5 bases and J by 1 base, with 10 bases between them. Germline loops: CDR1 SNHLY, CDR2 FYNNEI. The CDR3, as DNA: TGTGCCAGCAGTCAAACGGGGGGCACAGATACGCAGTATTTT. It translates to CASSQTGGTDTQYF.